The rows below give T cell receptor beta chains drawn from one sample of a study of PD-1 blockade in classical Hodgkin lymphoma. Clones were sequenced by immunoSEQ multiplex PCR, and TCRdb holds only the in-frame ones, with some missing. The profile covers 40,000 to 50,000 clones, with roughly 78% appearing a single time and 13% taken by the ten largest. The starting material was peripheral blood mononuclear cells (PBMCs), obtained at baseline. The receptor source for this set is a human donor with classical Hodgkin lymphoma. CDR3s include the opening cysteine and the closing phenylalanine or tryptophan. Fields, in order: J gene, D gene, V gene, clone size, CDR3 DNA, CDR3 protein. The D gene is left open where the match is weak. Clone size, where shown, is once, few, many, or a class for clones that have expanded.

>TRBJ2-7|NA|TRBV6-5|NA
TGTGCCAGCAGTACTGGGGACTCGTACTCCTACGAGCAGTACTTC
CASSTGDSYSYEQYF
>TRBJ1-2|NA|TRBV5-1|NA
TGCGCCAGCAGCTTGGCCGCTAACTATGGCTACACCTTC
CASSLAANYGYTF
>TRBJ2-7|NA|TRBV13|NA
TGTGCCAGCAGCTTAGGGCAGGGCTACGAGCAGTACTTC
CASSLGQGYEQYF
>TRBJ1-2|TRBD1|TRBV6-6|once
TGTGCCAGCAGTTCACAGGGGGCTGAGGGCTACACCTTC
CASSSQGAEGYTF
>TRBJ2-7|NA|TRBV6-6|NA
TGTGCCAGCAGTTACCCCCAGGGGTGGGAGCAGTACTTC
CASSYPQGWEQYF
>TRBJ1-2|NA|TRBV29-1|few
TGCAGCGTAGATCCACGGACCACTAACTATGGCTACACCTTC
CSVDPRTTNYGYTF
>TRBJ1-5|TRBD1|TRBV6-6|NA
TGTGCCAGCACCCGCGGACAGGGGGTTCAGCCCCAGCATTTT
CASTRGQGVQPQHF
>TRBJ2-3|NA|TRBV10-3|NA
TGTGCCATCAGTGAAGGGGGGGCTACGCAGTATTTT
CAISEGGATQYF
>TRBJ1-1|NA|TRBV7-2|NA
TGTGCCAGCAGCTTAGGGATCTTCACTGAAGCTTTCTTT
CASSLGIFTEAFF
>TRBJ2-5|TRBD2|TRBV10-3|NA
TGTGCCATCAGTGACTCGGGGGGGGATGAGACCCAGTACTTC
CAISDSGGDETQYF
>TRBJ2-7|TRBD1|TRBV11-2|NA
TGTGCCAGCAGGAAACGGGACAGTTCCTACGAGCAGTACTTC
CASRKRDSSYEQYF
>TRBJ2-7|NA|TRBV5-4|NA
TGTGCCAGCAGAGTTGAGAGCTCCTACGAGCAGTACTTC
CASRVESSYEQYF
>TRBJ1-1|NA|TRBV27|NA
TGTGCCAGCCTATCGGGGAGGGACACTGAAGCTTTCTTT
CASLSGRDTEAFF
>TRBJ2-5|TRBD2|TRBV19|NA
TGTGCCAGTAGCCTTGGGAGGGTAGGGGAGACCCAGTACTTC
CASSLGRVGETQYF
>TRBJ2-1|NA|TRBV7-6|NA
TGTGCCAGCAGCCCCCGCCAGGACGGTGAGCAGTTCTTC
CASSPRQDGEQFF
>TRBJ2-7|TRBD1|TRBV7-2|NA
TGTGCCAGCAGCTTAGTTGGACAGGGGAGCTCCTACGAGCAGTACTTC
CASSLVGQGSSYEQYF
>TRBJ2-1|NA|TRBV2|NA
TGTGCCAGCCGATTTACCCCCGGGAATGAGCAGTTCTTC
CASRFTPGNEQFF
>TRBJ2-7|NA|TRBV6-6|NA
TGTGCCAGCAGTGTCCGGGACACACGCTACGAGCAGTACTTC
CASSVRDTRYEQYF
>TRBJ1-2|NA|TRBV7-3|NA
TGTGCCAGCAGCTTGGCAGGGGATCATGGCTACACCTTC
CASSLAGDHGYTF
>TRBJ2-5|NA|TRBV11-2|NA
TGTGCCAGCAGCTTATCCAGTCAGACCCAGTACTTC
CASSLSSQTQYF
>TRBJ1-3|NA|TRBV7-8|NA
TGTGCCAGCAGCCCTTGGGTCGGGCGCGAGGCTGGAAACACCATATATTTT
CASSPWVGREAGNTIYF
>TRBJ2-2|NA|TRBV12-1|NA
TGTGCCAGGCGGTCCTTGGGGGCGGGGGGTTTATCCACCGGGGAGCTGTTTTTT
CARRSLGAGGLSTGELFF
>TRBJ2-5|NA|TRBV29-1|NA
TGCAGCGTTGAATTGGGGGAGACCCAGTACTTC
CSVELGETQYF
>TRBJ1-6|TRBD1|TRBV4-1|NA
TGCGCCAGCAGCAGGGACAGGGCGAATTCACCCCTCCACTTT
CASSRDRANSPLHF
>TRBJ2-7|NA|TRBV7-2|NA
TGTGCCAGCAGCTTGGACTGGGAACAGGGAGCCTACGAGCAGTACTTC
CASSLDWEQGAYEQYF
>TRBJ2-3|NA|TRBV6-5|NA
TGTGCCAGCAGCGTTCGACAGGTGGGGGATACGCAGTATTTT
CASSVRQVGDTQYF
>TRBJ2-6|NA|TRBV6-1|NA
TGTGCCAGCAGTGGCAGTGGGGCGTACTCTGGGGCCAACGTCCTGACTTTC
CASSGSGAYSGANVLTF
>TRBJ1-2|NA|TRBV29-1|NA
TGCAGCGTTGAGACTAACTATGGCTACACCTTC
CSVETNYGYTF
>TRBJ1-2|NA|TRBV5-8|NA
TGTGCCAGCAGCCAAGAGCTGAGGCAGGTCTATGGCTACACCTTC
CASSQELRQVYGYTF
>TRBJ2-5|NA|TRBV4-3|NA
TGCGCCAGCAGCCAAGATCTCAGAGGGACCCAGTACTTC
CASSQDLRGTQYF
>TRBJ2-3|TRBD2|TRBV2|NA
TGTGCCAGCACCCTAGCGGGGGGCACAGATACGCAGTATTTT
CASTLAGGTDTQYF
>TRBJ2-3|NA|TRBV27|NA
TGTGCCAGCAGTTTTTTATCCCTATCATTCACAGATACGCAGTATTTT
CASSFLSLSFTDTQYF
>TRBJ1-6|TRBD1|TRBV5-1|NA
TGCGCCAGCAGCTTGGAGGCAGGGGGCAGGTCACCCCTCCACTTT
CASSLEAGGRSPLHF
>TRBJ1-2|NA|TRBV30|NA
TGTGCCTGGAGTGTTCAAAAGGGGAACTATGGCTACACCTTC
CAWSVQKGNYGYTF
>TRBJ2-3|TRBD2|TRBV7-8|once
TGTGCCAGCAGCCCCTGGGTAACTAGCGGGGGGACTAGCACAGATACGCAGTATTTT
CASSPWVTSGGTSTDTQYF